The 20 T cell receptor beta chains below come from one sample, sequenced in a study of brain T cells in children with intractable seizures (dated by TCRdb to about 2021). Read against the paper, the sample's time point label means: blood from clinic visit 5 months post-surgery; TSC patient then seizure free. Libraries came from the immunoSEQ multiplex PCR assay. This immuneACCESS table, as held by TCRdb, lists in-frame sequences with V and J called but not all clones. Of the missing ones, under half trace to an unresolved V gene in checked studies; the others have no known cause. Within this sample are about 340,000 clones, with 93% of them counted one time only. Of the sample, about 6% is held by the ten largest clones. The sequencing here drew on peripheral blood, taken approximately 5 months after surgery. These receptors all come from a boy in the first two years of life with tuberous sclerosis and intractable seizures.

The V call is TRBV2, the J call TRBJ2-1, with TRBD2 identical over 8 bases. The CDR3 is 16 amino acids. Germline V gene data show CDR1 as SNHLY and CDR2 as FYNNEI. J was trimmed by 8 bases and V by 1 base; bases with no gene match: 10. This CDR3 reads CASSEGGGRTRDEQFF. The CDR3 DNA is TGTGCCAGCAGTGAAGGCGGGGGGCGGACTAGAGATGAGCAGTTCTTC.

The chain couples TRBV6-6 to TRBJ2-1; 9 nucleotides align to TRBD2. The V gene end was trimmed by 2 bases and the J gene end by 6 bases; junction bases not matched to a gene: 5. Germline V gene data show CDR1 as MNHNY and CDR2 as SVGAGI (reference sequence). The length of the CDR3 is 15 residues. CDR3 protein: CASSYGLAGSNEQFF. CDR3 bases: TGTGCCAGCAGTTACGGGCTAGCGGGAAGCAATGAGCAGTTCTTC.

The CDR3 bases are TGTGCCACCTCAGGGATTTTGACTGAAGCTTTCTTT. Protein product: CATSGILTEAFF. The chain uses TRBV30 and TRBJ1-1, with a tentative D call TRBD1 (5 bases). Trimming left V 8 bases short and J 5 bases short, with 15 bases between. Germline V gene data show CDR1 as GTSNPN and CDR2 as SVGIG (reference sequence). The CDR3 is made up of 12 amino acids.

The rearrangement uses TRBV27 and TRBJ1-2; D is perhaps TRBD1 (5 bases). Trimming removed 4 bases from V and 8 bases from J, with 23 bases in between. This CDR3 region has 16 residues. From germline, CDR1 is MNHEY and CDR2 SMNVEV (reference sequence). The CDR3 region is CASSSDRTPLNRGYTF. CDR3 nucleotide sequence: TGTGCCAGCAGTTCCGATAGGACACCTCTGAATAGAGGCTACACCTTC.

The chain joins TRBV30 to TRBJ1-2; D might be TRBD1 (6 bases). V dropped 6 bases and J dropped 4 bases, with 12 bases sitting between them. This CDR3 is built from 12 residues. Per germline, CDR1 GTSNPN and CDR2 SVGIG (reference sequence). This CDR3 is CACTGHLYGYTF. DNA for the CDR3: TGTGCCTGTACGGGACACCTCTATGGCTACACCTTC.

This chain uses TRBV7-8 with TRBJ2-1; 9 bases are shared with TRBD1. Losses at the gene ends were 4 bases for V and 3 bases for J; bases not matched to a gene: 7. The CDR3 sequence is 16 residues long. Looked up from germline, CDR1 is SGHVS and CDR2 is FQNEAQ. CDR3 sequence (DNA): TGTGCCAGCAGCTCAAGGGGACAGGGCTACTACAATGAGCAGTTCTTC. Its protein is CASSSRGQGYYNEQFF.

The V and J genes are TRBV27 and TRBJ2-1; 8 nucleotides line up with TRBD1. CDR1 MNHEY and CDR2 SMNVEV come from the germline V gene (reference sequence). With V trimmed by 4 bases and J by 4 bases, 6 bases remained unmatched. CDR3 length: 15 amino acids. The CDR3 region is CASSSWDRSYNEQFF. Here the CDR3 DNA reads TGTGCCAGCAGTTCTTGGGACAGGTCTTACAATGAGCAGTTCTTC.

V and J are TRBV25-1 and TRBJ2-1; 8 bases line up with TRBD2. This CDR3 is built from 14 residues. In germline, CDR1 is MGHDK, CDR2 SYGVNS. After removal of 7 bases from V and 2 bases from J, the junction contained 4 bases not matched to a gene. In DNA, the CDR3 is TGTGCCAGCATAGCGGGAACAACCTACAATGAGCAGTTCTTC. The encoded protein is CASIAGTTYNEQFF. The complete variable domain, with remaining parts taken from reference TRBV25-1 and TRBJ2-1, reads EADIYQTPRYLVIGTGKKITLECSQTMGHDKMYWYQQDPGMELHLIHYSYGVNSTEKGDLSSESTVSRIRTEHFPLTLESARPSHTSQYLCASIAGTTYNEQFFGPGTRLTVL.

The J gene is TRBJ2-4, the V gene TRBV3-1 (or the pseudogene TRBV3-2); the D is unclear. V lost 0 bases to trimming and J lost 0 bases, with 9 bases between them. Germline V lookup: CDR1 LGHDT, CDR2 YNNKEL (reference sequence). This CDR3 is built from 16 residues. This chain's CDR3 is CASSQEGQIAKNIQYF. The CDR3 nucleotides are TGTGCCAGCAGCCAAGAAGGTCAGATAGCCAAAAACATTCAGTACTTC.

V gene TRBV27 combines with J gene TRBJ2-7; D possibly uses TRBD1 or TRBD2 (5 bases each). There are 15 residues in the CDR3. Trimming left V 5 bases short and J 3 bases short, with 17 bases between. Germline lookup yields CDR1 MNHEY and CDR2 SMNVEV (reference sequence). The CDR3 reads CASSPRGPQYYEQYF. In DNA, the CDR3 is TGTGCCAGCAGTCCCCGGGGACCGCAGTACTACGAGCAGTACTTC.

This clone turned up a few times. The chain couples TRBV7-9 to TRBJ2-7, with TRBD1 identical over 8 bases. The CDR3 has 14 amino acids. Trimming cost V 5 bases and J 0 bases; bases outside gene matches: 3. Germline loops: CDR1 SEHNR, CDR2 FQNEAQ (reference sequence). CDR3 in DNA: TGTGCCAGCAGCATTGGACAGGGCTCCTACGAGCAGTACTTC. It codes for CASSIGQGSYEQYF. The full variable domain, rest sourced from reference TRBV7-9 and TRBJ2-7, is DTGVSQNPRHKITKRGQNVTFRCDPISEHNRLYWYRQTLGQGPEFLTYFQNEAQLEKSRLLSDRFSAERPKGSFSTLEIQRTEQGDSAMYLCASSIGQGSYEQYFGPGTRLTVT.

This chain joins TRBV5-6 and TRBJ1-4; no clear D gene. Trimming pared 0 bases from V and 7 bases from J, leaving 7 bases between. Germline V gene data show CDR1 as SGHDT and CDR2 as YYEEEE. The CDR3 has 13 amino acids. CDR3 residues: CASSLDVGEKLFF. CDR3 bases: TGTGCCAGCAGCTTGGATGTGGGTGAAAAACTGTTTTTT.

This clone was counted a few times. The chain joins TRBV10-3 to TRBJ1-5; TRBD1 might be the D (6 bases). The germline V gene encodes CDR1 ENHRY and CDR2 SYGVKD. The CDR3 has 14 residues. V was trimmed by 4 bases and J by 5 bases, leaving 12 bases between them. The CDR3 is CAISVGGQDQPQHF. CDR3 bases: TGTGCCATCAGTGTAGGGGGGCAGGATCAGCCCCAGCATTTT.

This rearrangement joins TRBV28 to TRBJ1-4, with D maybe TRBD1 (5 bases). The CDR3 runs 15 residues. With 2 bases removed from V and 6 bases from J, the gap between germline ends came to 13 bases. CDR1 and CDR2 (germline): MDHEN, SYDVKM. CDR3 protein: CASSLVGGSDEKLFF. In nucleotides, the CDR3 is TGTGCCAGCAGTTTAGTCGGGGGGTCCGATGAAAAACTGTTTTTT.

The CDR3 nucleotides read TGTGCCAGCAGCGTAGACCCTCTCGGGGGGAACACCGGGGAGCTGTTTTTT. Its translation is CASSVDPLGGNTGELFF. The chain joins TRBV9 to TRBJ2-2; TRBD2 might be the D (6 bases). Germline assignment: CDR1 SGDLS and CDR2 YYNGEE. This CDR3 contains 17 residues. V was shortened by 0 bases and J by 1 base, with 13 bases between the two germline ends.

The chain recombines TRBV5-1 with TRBJ2-5, with 7 positions matching TRBD1. Germline V CDR1 and CDR2: SGHRS, YFSETQ. V was clipped by 3 bases and J by 2 bases; unmatched bases: 4. The CDR3 loop spans 14 amino acids. The CDR3 spells CASSWGTVQETQYF. In DNA form, the CDR3 reads TGCGCCAGCAGCTGGGGGACAGTACAAGAGACCCAGTACTTC.

This chain links TRBV5-6 with TRBJ2-7; 8 nucleotides match TRBD1. The CDR3 consists of 14 residues. V shed 4 bases, J shed 2 bases, and the junction held 5 bases outside the gene matches. Germline V gene sequence: CDR1 SGHDT, CDR2 YYEEEE. CDR3 nucleotide sequence: TGTGCCAGCAGCACCGGGACAGGAGCCTACGAGCAGTACTTC. As protein: CASSTGTGAYEQYF.

The table lists this clone with a count of one. The chain couples TRBV6-6 to TRBJ2-1; TRBD1 might be the D (6 bases). CDR3 length: 15 amino acids. Germline CDR1 reads MNHNY; CDR2 reads SVGAGI (reference sequence). Trimming cost V 2 bases and J 4 bases, with 12 bases left between them. The CDR3 DNA is TGTGCCAGCAGTTACGGGGGCGCGTCTTACAATGAGCAGTTCTTC. Its protein product is CASSYGGASYNEQFF.

This clone was recorded only once. The CDR3: CASSRTMTGGTEAFF. DNA of the CDR3: TGTGCCAGCAGCCGGACCATGACAGGGGGCACTGAAGCTTTCTTT. This sequence joins TRBV6-2 or TRBV6-3 and TRBJ1-1; TRBD1 matches at 9 bases. Germline V lookup: CDR1 MNHEY, CDR2 SVGEGT. The CDR3 has 15 amino acids. Germline trimming cut 6 bases from V and 4 bases from J; bases unmatched to any gene: 9.

The rearrangement uses TRBV6-5 and TRBJ2-1, with 10 bases lining up with TRBD2. The J segment lost 8 bases and the V segment lost 0 bases, leaving 4 bases of the junction unmatched. The CDR3 covers 15 residues. Per germline, CDR1 MNHEY and CDR2 SVGAGI. The DNA for the CDR3 is TGTGCCAGCAGTTACTCGACTAGCGGGCGGGATGAGCAGTTCTTC. It codes for CASSYSTSGRDEQFF.